The next 24 T cell receptor beta chains were all read from a single sample in a study of PD-1 blockade in mismatch repair-deficient tumors. Sequencing used immunoSEQ multiplex PCR; TCRdb keeps in-frame clones, though not all of them. The sample shows about 51,000 clones, around 82% of them seen only once. Sample: peripheral blood, taken 4 weeks after starting pembrolizumab. Receptors were obtained from an adult with mismatch repair-deficient cancer.

A single count supports this clone. The chain is built from TRBV19 and TRBJ2-1; 13 bases match TRBD2. The V and J ends lost 5 bases and 6 bases, in that order; junction bases with no gene match: 4. CDR3 size: 15 residues. Germline CDR1 is LNHDA and CDR2 is SQIVND (reference sequence). The CDR3 nucleotides read TGTGCCAGTAGTGACGGACTAGCGGGGGTCAATGAGCAGTTCTTC. Its translation: CASSDGLAGVNEQFF.

The chain combines TRBV5-1 with TRBJ1-3; a possible D gene is TRBD1 (5 bases). CDR3 length equals 14 residues. V was cut by 1 base and J by 2 bases, with 7 bases left in between. CDR1 is SGHRS, CDR2 YFSETQ, per germline. CDR3 in amino acids: CASSLLRAGNTIYF. In nucleotides, the CDR3 is TGCGCCAGCAGCTTGCTCAGGGCTGGAAACACCATATATTTT.

This clone was seen a single time. J is TRBJ2-7 and V is TRBV27; 9 nucleotides agree with TRBD2. Trimming took 6 bases from V and 0 from J; bases not matched to a gene: 6. Per germline, CDR1 MNHEY and CDR2 SMNVEV (reference sequence). The CDR3 contains 15 residues. This CDR3 reads CASRGLAVSSYEQYF. In DNA form, the CDR3 reads TGTGCCAGCAGGGGACTAGCCGTGAGCTCCTACGAGCAGTACTTC.

V usage is TRBV19 and J usage is TRBJ1-1; D is undetermined. CDR1 is LNHDA, CDR2 SQIVND, per germline (reference sequence). The CDR3 loop spans 13 amino acids. Trimming took off 5 bases at V and 2 bases at J, with 9 bases between the two ends. CDR3 protein: CASSFQTNTEAFF. In DNA, the CDR3 is TGTGCCAGTAGTTTCCAGACTAACACTGAAGCTTTCTTT.

The chain joins TRBV6-5 to TRBJ2-5; D is possibly TRBD1 or TRBD2 (5 bases each). V lost 6 bases to trimming and J lost 7 bases, with 15 bases between them. The CDR3 runs to 13 residues. Looked up from germline, CDR1 is MNHEY and CDR2 is SVGAGI. CDR3 amino acids: CASRPDSGGTQYF. CDR3 sequence (DNA): TGTGCCAGCAGACCTGACAGTGGGGGGACCCAGTACTTC.

This clone was observed a handful of times. This rearrangement joins TRBV30 to TRBJ2-2; the match to TRBD1 covers 8 bases. The V segment lost 0 bases and the J segment 9 bases; nucleotides outside the gene matches: 9. This CDR3 region has 15 residues. The V gene's germline CDR1 is GTSNPN and CDR2 SVGIG (reference sequence). CDR3 protein: CAWSVLGQGARELFF. CDR3 DNA: TGTGCCTGGAGTGTATTGGGGCAGGGGGCACGGGAGCTGTTTTTT.

This clone was counted only a few times. The rearrangement links TRBV19 to TRBJ2-6; D remains unclear. The CDR3 length is 17 residues. Germline values: CDR1 LNHDA, CDR2 SQIVND (reference sequence). Between the trimmed V and J ends, which lost 3 bases and 0 bases, there was a span of 12 bases. The CDR3 region has the DNA TGTGCCAGTAGTATTAGTCGACCCTTCTCTGGGGCCAACGTCCTGACTTTC. Amino acids: CASSISRPFSGANVLTF.

This clone was counted only a few times. The CDR3 reads CASSPDVSAYEQYF. Here the CDR3 DNA reads TGTGCCAGCAGTCCGGACGTTTCGGCCTACGAGCAGTACTTC. The rearrangement uses TRBV7-9 and TRBJ2-7; no clear D. With 6 bases removed from V and 2 bases from J, the gap between germline ends came to 14 bases. The CDR3 is 14 residues long. CDR1 and CDR2 (germline): SEHNR, FQNEAQ (reference sequence). Together with reference TRBV7-9 and TRBJ2-7, the CDR3 gives the full variable domain: DTGVSQNPRHKITKRGQNVTFRCDPISEHNRLYWYRQTLGQGPEFLTYFQNEAQLEKSRLLSDRFSAERPKGSFSTLEIQRTEQGDSAMYLCASSPDVSAYEQYFGPGTRLTVT.

This clone was seen once. J is TRBJ1-3 and V is TRBV19, with D perhaps TRBD1 (5 bases). Germline CDR1 reads LNHDA; CDR2 reads SQIVND (reference sequence). V was trimmed by 4 bases and J by 1 base, leaving 5 bases between them. The CDR3 runs to 13 residues. CDR3 protein: CASSTGSGNTIYF. CDR3 sequence (DNA): TGTGCCAGTAGTACAGGGTCTGGAAACACCATATATTTT.

The chain combines TRBV6-5 with TRBJ2-6; TRBD2 aligns across 9 bases. This CDR3 is 15 amino acids long. Germline CDR1 and CDR2: MNHEY and SVGAGI. Unmatched junction bases numbered 12, after V lost 6 bases and J lost 12 bases. CDR3 nucleotides: TGTGCCAGCAGGACTAGCGGAGGTGGGGTGGGCGTCCTGACTTTC. Translation gives CASRTSGGGVGVLTF.

The CDR3 here is CASSLLAGLYQETQYF. CDR3 coding DNA: TGTGCCAGCAGCTTACTAGCGGGGCTGTACCAAGAGACCCAGTACTTC. The chain links TRBV7-9 to TRBJ2-5, with 9 bases identical to TRBD2. The junction had 4 bases not matched to a gene; V was cut back by 2 bases and J by 0 bases. Germline CDR1 reads SEHNR; CDR2 reads FQNEAQ (reference sequence). The length of the CDR3 is 16 residues.

V is TRBV7-9 and J is TRBJ2-1, with 9 bases lining up with TRBD1. The ends lost 2 bases at V and 12 bases at J; junction bases unmatched: 20. Germline-derived CDR1 and CDR2 are SEHNR and FQNEAQ (reference sequence). The CDR3 extends over 18 amino acids. CDR3 coding DNA: TGTGCCAGCAGCTTATACAGGTTCGAGACAGGGGGTCAGAGTGGGCAGTTCTTC. Amino acids: CASSLYRFETGGQSGQFF.

The genes are TRBV6-5 and TRBJ2-5; TRBD1 aligns across 7 bases. The CDR3 totals 11 residues. The V gene's germline CDR1 is MNHEY and CDR2 SVGAGI. The V gene end was trimmed by 8 bases and the J gene end by 4 bases; junction bases not matched to a gene: 1. CDR3 loop: CASWTGETQYF. The CDR3 coding sequence is TGTGCCAGCTGGACAGGAGAGACCCAGTACTTC.

The chain is built from TRBV18 and TRBJ1-1; possibly TRBD1 for D (5 bases). V dropped 3 bases and J dropped 5 bases, with 16 bases sitting between them. The CDR3 has 15 amino acids. Per germline, CDR1 KGHSH and CDR2 LQKENI. The CDR3 nucleotides read TGTGCCAGCTCACCGGTTCAGCAGGGCGAAACTGAAGCTTTCTTT. Amino acid sequence: CASSPVQQGETEAFF.

The V and J genes are TRBV27 and TRBJ2-7; D possibly corresponds to TRBD1 (6 bases). Germline V gene lookup returns CDR1 MNHEY and CDR2 SMNVEV (reference sequence). This CDR3 contains 15 residues. Trimming stripped 6 bases from V and 0 bases from J, with 15 bases between. This chain's CDR3 is CASSRWDTSSYEQYF. CDR3 sequence (DNA): TGTGCCAGCAGCCGTTGGGACACCAGCTCCTACGAGCAGTACTTC.

The chain links TRBV7-2 to TRBJ2-4; 9 bases map to TRBD1. This CDR3 has 15 residues. Trimming removed 1 base from V and 7 bases from J; junction bases left unmatched: 5. The germline CDR1 and CDR2 sequences are SGHTA and FQGNSA. The CDR3 nucleotides read TGTGCCAGCAGCTTAGAGACCGGGACAGGGAACATTCAGTACTTC. Translation: CASSLETGTGNIQYF.

The V gene is TRBV7-9, the J gene TRBJ2-7; TRBD1 matches 11 bases. Per the germline V gene, CDR1 is SEHNR and CDR2 is FQNEAQ (reference sequence). The V and J ends lost 1 base and 5 bases, in that order; junction bases with no gene match: 4. The CDR3 runs to 15 residues. Written as DNA, the CDR3 is TGTGCCAGCAGCTTAGGGACAGGGGGCTTGAACGAGCAGTACTTC. It yields the protein CASSLGTGGLNEQYF.

The rearrangement joins TRBV7-8 to TRBJ2-7; D remains ambiguous. Germline V lookup: CDR1 SGHVS, CDR2 FQNEAQ. Trimming pared 0 bases from V and 1 base from J, leaving 10 bases between. The CDR3 is 15 amino acids. CDR3 sequence: CASSLAVYGSYEQYF. As DNA, the CDR3 is TGTGCCAGCAGCTTAGCGGTCTACGGATCCTACGAGCAGTACTTC. Filled out from reference TRBV7-8 and TRBJ2-7, the complete variable domain reads GAGVSQSPRYKVAKRGQDVALRCDPISGHVSLFWYQQALGQGPEFLTYFQNEAQLDKSGLPSDRFFAERPEGSVSTLKIQRTQQEDSAVYLCASSLAVYGSYEQYFGPGTRLTVT.

V gene TRBV19 combines with J gene TRBJ2-2; the match to TRBD2 covers 7 bases. Germline trimming cut 10 bases from V and 5 bases from J; bases unmatched to any gene: 10. CDR3 length equals 14 residues. Germline V lookup: CDR1 LNHDA, CDR2 SQIVND (reference sequence). For the CDR3, the DNA is TGTGCCACCGGGGGGAGGGCCAGAACCGGGGAGCTGTTTTTT. Protein sequence: CATGGRARTGELFF.

V is TRBV7-9 and J is TRBJ2-3; 11 bases align to TRBD1. The V gene end was trimmed by 3 bases and the J gene end by 1 base; junction bases not matched to a gene: 0. Germline CDR1 and CDR2: SEHNR and FQNEAQ (reference sequence). This CDR3 has 15 amino acids. In DNA form, the CDR3 reads TGTGCCAGCAGCTTGGGACAGGGGGGCACAGATACGCAGTATTTT. This gives the protein CASSLGQGGTDTQYF.

The chain links TRBV29-1 to TRBJ2-7; no definite D call. This CDR3 has 10 amino acids. Trimming stripped 5 bases from V and 5 bases from J, with 7 bases between. Germline CDR1 reads SQVTM; CDR2 reads ANQGSEA. CDR3 loop: CSVIQDEQYF. The CDR3 DNA reads as TGCAGCGTTATCCAGGACGAGCAGTACTTC.

The chain joins TRBV6-5 to TRBJ1-3; D gene unclear. The CDR3 consists of 15 residues. V was pared by 0 bases and J by 0 bases, with 6 bases between. Germline V lookup: CDR1 MNHEY, CDR2 SVGAGI. The CDR3: CASSYSRDSGNTIYF. The CDR3 region has the DNA TGTGCCAGCAGTTACTCACGGGACTCTGGAAACACCATATATTTT.

The chain has TRBV4-2 and TRBJ2-5, with D uncertain. Trimming took off 0 bases at V and 2 bases at J, with 10 bases between the two ends. There are 15 residues in the CDR3. Germline loops: CDR1 LGHNA, CDR2 YNFKEQ. DNA for the CDR3: TGTGCCAGCAGCCAAGAATCTGAACCACAAGAGACCCAGTACTTC. Its protein product is CASSQESEPQETQYF.

This rearrangement joins TRBV30 to TRBJ1-1; 7 bases match TRBD1. Losses at the gene ends were 5 bases for V and 2 bases for J; bases not matched to a gene: 11. The V gene's germline CDR1 is GTSNPN and CDR2 SVGIG (reference sequence). CDR3 length: 15 residues. The CDR3 here is CAWFLRGLGNTEAFF. CDR3 bases: TGTGCCTGGTTCCTCAGGGGGTTAGGAAACACTGAAGCTTTCTTT.